Shown below are 4 T cell receptor beta chains from a single sample sequenced in a study of T cells in localized non-small cell lung cancer. Assay used: immunoSEQ multiplex PCR; TCRdb lists only in-frame clones, some missing. The sample shows about 20,000 clones, 80% to 90% of them seen only once. Sequenced here: peripheral blood, sampled before any cancer treatment. Receptor source: a male donor older than 55 with stage I squamous cell lung carcinoma.

This chain links TRBV6-5 with TRBJ1-2; the D is unclear. The CDR3 consists of 12 residues. From germline, CDR1 is MNHEY and CDR2 SVGAGI. V lost 7 bases and J lost 9, with 15 bases in between. The CDR3: CASIGSSGSYTF. CDR3 DNA sequence: TGTGCCAGCATAGGGTCTTCGGGGAGCTACACCTTC.

The chain recombines TRBV19 with TRBJ1-1; D is unclear. V lost 8 bases to trimming and J lost 1 base, with 14 bases between them. Germline-derived CDR1 and CDR2 are LNHDA and SQIVND (reference sequence). The CDR3 loop spans 14 amino acids. The CDR3 region is CASQSGQWNTEAFF. CDR3 bases: TGTGCCAGTCAATCCGGGCAATGGAACACTGAAGCTTTCTTT.

V is TRBV6-5 and J is TRBJ1-3; D gene unclear. The V end lost 6 bases, the J end lost 0 bases, and 9 bases lay between the germline ends. The CDR3 consists of 14 residues. CDR1 and CDR2 (germline): MNHEY, SVGAGI. CDR3 residues: CASSNSFSGNTIYF. The CDR3 DNA reads as TGTGCCAGCAGCAACAGCTTCTCTGGAAACACCATATATTTT.

The chain recombines TRBV6-1 with TRBJ1-2, with D possibly TRBD1 on 5 matching bases. Trimming pared 5 bases from V and 6 bases from J, leaving 13 bases between. CDR3 size: 13 residues. The V gene's germline CDR1 is MNHNS and CDR2 SASEGT. The CDR3: CASSSTGLDGYTF. The CDR3 nucleotides read TGTGCCAGCAGTTCTACGGGACTTGATGGCTACACCTTC.